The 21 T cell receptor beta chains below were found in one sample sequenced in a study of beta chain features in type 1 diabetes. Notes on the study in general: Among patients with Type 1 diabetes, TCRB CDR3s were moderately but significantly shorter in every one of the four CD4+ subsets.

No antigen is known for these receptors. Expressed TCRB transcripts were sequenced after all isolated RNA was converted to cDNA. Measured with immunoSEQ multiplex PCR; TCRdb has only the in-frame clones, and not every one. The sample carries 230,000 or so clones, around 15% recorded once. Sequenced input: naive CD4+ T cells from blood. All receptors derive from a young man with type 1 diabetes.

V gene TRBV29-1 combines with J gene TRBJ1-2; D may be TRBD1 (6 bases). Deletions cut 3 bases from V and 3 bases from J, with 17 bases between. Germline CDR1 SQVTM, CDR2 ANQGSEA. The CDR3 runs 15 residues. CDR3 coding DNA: TGCAGCGTTGATAGGACAGCCGAAGGGGACTATGGCTACACCTTC. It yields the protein CSVDRTAEGDYGYTF.

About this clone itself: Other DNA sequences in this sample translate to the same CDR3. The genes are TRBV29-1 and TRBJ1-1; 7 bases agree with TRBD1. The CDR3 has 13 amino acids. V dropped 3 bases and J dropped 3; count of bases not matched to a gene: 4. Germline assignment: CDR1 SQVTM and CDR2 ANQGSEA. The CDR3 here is CSVEEDRYTEAFF. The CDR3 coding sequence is TGCAGCGTTGAGGAGGACAGGTACACTGAAGCTTTCTTT.

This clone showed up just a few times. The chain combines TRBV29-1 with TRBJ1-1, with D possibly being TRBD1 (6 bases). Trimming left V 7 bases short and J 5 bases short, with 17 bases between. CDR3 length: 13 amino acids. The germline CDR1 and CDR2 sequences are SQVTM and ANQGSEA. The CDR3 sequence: CSGGDIRRTEAFF. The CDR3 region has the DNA TGCAGCGGCGGGGACATTCGTAGGACTGAAGCTTTCTTT.

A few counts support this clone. The CDR3 region is CASSLSGADEQYF. The CDR3 region has the DNA TGCGCCAGCAGCCTATCGGGAGCGGACGAGCAGTACTTC. The J gene is TRBJ2-7, the V gene TRBV5-1, with D perhaps TRBD2 (6 bases). Trimming shortened V by 4 bases and J by 5 bases, and 13 bases separated the two germline ends. The length of the CDR3 is 13 residues. Germline lookup yields CDR1 SGHRS and CDR2 YFSETQ.

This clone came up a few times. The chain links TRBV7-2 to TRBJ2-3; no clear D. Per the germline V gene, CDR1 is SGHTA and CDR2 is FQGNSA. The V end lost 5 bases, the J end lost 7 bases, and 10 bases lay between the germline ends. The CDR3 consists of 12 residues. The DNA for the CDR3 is TGTGCCAGCAGCGCCAGTGGAAATACGCAGTATTTT. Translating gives CASSASGNTQYF.

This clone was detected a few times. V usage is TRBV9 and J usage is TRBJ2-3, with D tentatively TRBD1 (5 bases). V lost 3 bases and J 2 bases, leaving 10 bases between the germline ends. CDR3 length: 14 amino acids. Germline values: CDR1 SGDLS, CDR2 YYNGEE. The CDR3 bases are TGTGCCAGCAGCGGGGGCGCCGACACAGATACGCAGTATTTT. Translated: CASSGGADTDTQYF. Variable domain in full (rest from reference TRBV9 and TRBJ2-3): DSGVTQTPKHLITATGQRVTLRCSPRSGDLSVYWYQQSLDQGLQFLIQYYNGEERAKGNILERFSAQQFPDLHSELNLSSLELGDSALYFCASSGGADTDTQYFGPGTRLTVL.

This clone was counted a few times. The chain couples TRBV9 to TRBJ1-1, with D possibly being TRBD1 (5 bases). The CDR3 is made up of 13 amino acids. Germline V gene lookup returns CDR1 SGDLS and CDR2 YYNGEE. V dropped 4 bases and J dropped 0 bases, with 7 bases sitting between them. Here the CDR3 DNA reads TGTGCCAGCAGCATGACAGTGAACACTGAAGCTTTCTTT. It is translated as CASSMTVNTEAFF.

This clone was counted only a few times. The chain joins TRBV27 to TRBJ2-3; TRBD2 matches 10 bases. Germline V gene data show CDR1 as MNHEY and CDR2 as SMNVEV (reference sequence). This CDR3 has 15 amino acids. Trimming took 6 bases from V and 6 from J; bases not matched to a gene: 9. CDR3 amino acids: CASRIITSGIDTQYF. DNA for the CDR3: TGTGCCAGCAGAATCATCACTAGCGGGATTGATACGCAGTATTTT.

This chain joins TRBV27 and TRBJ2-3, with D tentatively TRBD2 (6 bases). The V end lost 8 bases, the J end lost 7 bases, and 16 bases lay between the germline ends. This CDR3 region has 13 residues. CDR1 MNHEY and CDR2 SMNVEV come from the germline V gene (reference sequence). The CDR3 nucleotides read TGTGCCAGCCGCTCGTTGGCGGGACATACGCAGTATTTT. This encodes CASRSLAGHTQYF.

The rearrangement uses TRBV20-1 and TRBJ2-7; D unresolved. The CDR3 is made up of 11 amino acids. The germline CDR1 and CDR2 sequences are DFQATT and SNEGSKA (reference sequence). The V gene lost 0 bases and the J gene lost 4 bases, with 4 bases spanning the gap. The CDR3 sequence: CSARDGYEQYF. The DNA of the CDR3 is TGCAGTGCTAGAGACGGATACGAGCAGTACTTC.

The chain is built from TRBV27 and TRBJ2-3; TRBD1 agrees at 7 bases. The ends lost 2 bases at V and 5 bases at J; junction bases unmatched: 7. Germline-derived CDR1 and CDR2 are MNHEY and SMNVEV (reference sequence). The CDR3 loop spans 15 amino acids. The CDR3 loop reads CASSLRPQGRDTQYF. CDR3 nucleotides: TGTGCCAGCAGTTTAAGACCACAGGGGAGAGATACGCAGTATTTT.

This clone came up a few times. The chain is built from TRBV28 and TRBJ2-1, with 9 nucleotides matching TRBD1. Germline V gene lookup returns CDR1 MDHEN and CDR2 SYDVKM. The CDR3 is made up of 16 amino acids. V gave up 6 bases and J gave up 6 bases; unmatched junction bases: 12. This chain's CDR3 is CASSRRDRDKANEQFF. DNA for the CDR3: TGTGCCAGCAGCCGAAGGGACAGGGACAAGGCCAATGAGCAGTTCTTC.

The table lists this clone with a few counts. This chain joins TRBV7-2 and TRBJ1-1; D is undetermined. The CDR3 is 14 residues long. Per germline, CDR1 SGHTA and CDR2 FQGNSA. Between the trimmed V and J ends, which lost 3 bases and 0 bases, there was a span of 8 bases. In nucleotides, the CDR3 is TGTGCCAGCAGCTTCTGGAACATGAACACTGAAGCTTTCTTT. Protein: CASSFWNMNTEAFF.

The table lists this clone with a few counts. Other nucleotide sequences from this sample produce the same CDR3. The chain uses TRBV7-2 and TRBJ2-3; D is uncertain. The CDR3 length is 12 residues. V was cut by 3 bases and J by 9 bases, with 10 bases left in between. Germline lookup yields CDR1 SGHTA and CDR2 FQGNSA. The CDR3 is CASSFSSDTQYF. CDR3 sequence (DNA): TGTGCCAGCAGCTTCAGCTCCGACACGCAGTATTTT.

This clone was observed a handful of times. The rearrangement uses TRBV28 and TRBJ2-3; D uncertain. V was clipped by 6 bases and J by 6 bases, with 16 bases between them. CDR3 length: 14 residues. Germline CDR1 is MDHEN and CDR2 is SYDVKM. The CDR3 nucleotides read TGTGCCAGCAGCGGAGACAAGGGTCCCGATACGCAGTATTTT. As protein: CASSGDKGPDTQYF.

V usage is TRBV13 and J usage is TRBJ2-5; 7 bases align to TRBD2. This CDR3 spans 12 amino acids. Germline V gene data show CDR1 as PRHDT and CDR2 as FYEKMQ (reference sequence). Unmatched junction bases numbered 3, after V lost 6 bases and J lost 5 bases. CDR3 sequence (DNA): TGTGCCAGCAGGCAAGCGGGGGAGACCCAGTACTTC. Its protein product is CASRQAGETQYF.

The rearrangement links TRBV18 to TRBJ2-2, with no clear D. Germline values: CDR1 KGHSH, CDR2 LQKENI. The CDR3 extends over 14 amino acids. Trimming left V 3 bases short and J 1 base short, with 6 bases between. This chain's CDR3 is CASSPWQNTGELFF. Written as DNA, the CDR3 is TGTGCCAGCTCACCGTGGCAGAACACCGGGGAGCTGTTTTTT. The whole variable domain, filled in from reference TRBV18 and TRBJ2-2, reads NAGVMQNPRHLVRRRGQEARLRCSPMKGHSHVYWYRQLPEEGLKFMVYLQKENIIDESGMPKERFSAEFPKEGPSILRIQQVVRGDSAAYFCASSPWQNTGELFFGEGSRLTVL.

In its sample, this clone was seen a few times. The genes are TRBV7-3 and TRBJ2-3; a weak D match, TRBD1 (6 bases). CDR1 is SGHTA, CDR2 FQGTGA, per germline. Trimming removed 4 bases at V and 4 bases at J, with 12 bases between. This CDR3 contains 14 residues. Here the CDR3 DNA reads TGTGCCAGCAGCTACCAGGGGAATCCAGATACGCAGTATTTT. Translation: CASSYQGNPDTQYF.

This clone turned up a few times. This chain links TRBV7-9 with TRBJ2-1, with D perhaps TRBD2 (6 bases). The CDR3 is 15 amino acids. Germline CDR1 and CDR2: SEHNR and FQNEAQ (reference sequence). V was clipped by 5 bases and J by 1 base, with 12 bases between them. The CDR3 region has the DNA TGTGCCAGCAGCGTTAGGGGACTGTCCTACAATGAGCAGTTCTTC. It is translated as CASSVRGLSYNEQFF. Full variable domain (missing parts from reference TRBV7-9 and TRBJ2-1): DTGVSQNPRHKITKRGQNVTFRCDPISEHNRLYWYRQTLGQGPEFLTYFQNEAQLEKSRLLSDRFSAERPKGSFSTLEIQRTEQGDSAMYLCASSVRGLSYNEQFFGPGTRLTVL.

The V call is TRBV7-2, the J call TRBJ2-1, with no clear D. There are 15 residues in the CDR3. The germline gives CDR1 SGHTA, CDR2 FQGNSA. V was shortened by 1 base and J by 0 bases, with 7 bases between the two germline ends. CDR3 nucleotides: TGTGCCAGCAGCTTAGTCGAGGTCTCCTACAATGAGCAGTTCTTC. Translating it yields CASSLVEVSYNEQFF.

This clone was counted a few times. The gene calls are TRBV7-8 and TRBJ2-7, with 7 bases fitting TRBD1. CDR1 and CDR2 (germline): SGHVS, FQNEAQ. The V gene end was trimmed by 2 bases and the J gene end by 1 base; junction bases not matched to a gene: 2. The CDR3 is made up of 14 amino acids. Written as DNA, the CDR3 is TGTGCCAGCAGCTTAATGGGACAGTCCTACGAGCAGTACTTC. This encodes CASSLMGQSYEQYF.